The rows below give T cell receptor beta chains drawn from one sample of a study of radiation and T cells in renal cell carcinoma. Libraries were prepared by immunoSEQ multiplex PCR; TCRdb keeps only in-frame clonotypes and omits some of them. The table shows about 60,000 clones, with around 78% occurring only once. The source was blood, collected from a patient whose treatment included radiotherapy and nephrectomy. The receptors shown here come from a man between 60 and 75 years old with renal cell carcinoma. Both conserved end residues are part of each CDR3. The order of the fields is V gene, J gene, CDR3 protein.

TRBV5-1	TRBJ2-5	CASSSTWTSGRWGSETQYF
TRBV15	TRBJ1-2	CATSGSPGANYGYTF
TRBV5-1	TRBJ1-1	CASTAGSGNTEAFF
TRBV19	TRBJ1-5	CASSPRGRNQPQHF
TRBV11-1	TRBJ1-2	CASSFATSYGYTF
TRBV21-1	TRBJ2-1	CASSKVPAGNDNEQFF
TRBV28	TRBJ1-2	CASESGGYTF
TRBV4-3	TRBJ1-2	CASSQDQGLPGTF
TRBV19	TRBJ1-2	CASSMVTGANYGYTF
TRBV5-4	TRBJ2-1	CASSFGLATPSYNEQFF
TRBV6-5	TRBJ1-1	CASLKWGHRTPEAFF
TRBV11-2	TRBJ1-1	CASSRTLAAFF
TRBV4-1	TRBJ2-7	CASSPSAGTPVSYEQYF
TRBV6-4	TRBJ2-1	CASSSEWGREQFF
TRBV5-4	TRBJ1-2	CASSLATAGKAYGYTF
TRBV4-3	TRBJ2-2	CASSQDTPPVYTGELFF
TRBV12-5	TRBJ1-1	CASGLEENTEAFF
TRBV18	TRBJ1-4	CASSPQGGPTNEKLFF
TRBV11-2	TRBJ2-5	CASSLVPAGYQETQYF
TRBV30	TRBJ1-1	CACSGTGNTEAFF
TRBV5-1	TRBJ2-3	CASSKGFGTDTQYF
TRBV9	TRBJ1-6	CASSVAPNSPLHF
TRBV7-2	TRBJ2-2	CASSLDFGSTGELFF
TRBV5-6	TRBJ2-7	CASSPWTASYEQYF
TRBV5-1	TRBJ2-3	CASSDGGGTDTQYF
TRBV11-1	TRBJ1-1	CASSSASRGRNEAFF
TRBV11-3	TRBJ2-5	CASSFRGLRETQYF